Below, 3 T cell receptor beta chains from the same sample are listed, as sequenced in a study of regulatory T cells in long-lasting Graves disease. The time point is: newly diagnosed GD, antithyroid drugs for less than 3 months. The TCR library was made from RNA that had been extracted from PBMCs in TRIzol. Arm-PCR of CDR3 regions and iRepertoire HTBI primers were the basis on which TCR beta libraries were built. TCRdb re-derived calls from the multiplex PCR reads in MiXCR, one entry per CDR3 protein. The table records 420,000 or so distinct CDR3 sequences, approximately 16% of them present only once. These same records also appear under a second study, on T cells in Graves' hyperthyroidism and ophthalmopathy.

The source material was peripheral blood mononuclear cells (PBMCs), sampled at new diagnosis, from a patient treated with antithyroid drugs. Every receptor here comes from a woman aged 18-29 years with Graves disease.

At least ten counts were recorded for this clonotype. This chain uses TRBV27 with TRBJ2-2; 7 bases are a match to TRBD2. Germline V CDR1 and CDR2: MNHEY, SMNVEV (reference sequence). This CDR3 has 16 residues. The ends lost 3 bases at V and 5 bases at J; junction bases unmatched: 9. In DNA form, the CDR3 reads TGTGCCAGCAGTTTCCGAGGGAGGGCCAGGACCGGGGAGCTGTTTTTT. Encoded protein: CASSFRGRARTGELFF.

Ten or more counts support this clonotype. CDR3 coding DNA: TGTGCCAGCAGCGAGCGGGACCACTACGAGCAGTACTTC. Its translation: CASSERDHYEQYF. This sequence joins TRBV13 and TRBJ2-7, with 7 positions matching TRBD2. Trimming at V came to 5 bases and at J to 3 bases, leaving 4 bases not matched to a gene. This CDR3 has 13 amino acids. Germline CDR1 and CDR2: PRHDT and FYEKMQ (reference sequence).

This clonotype was observed many times. The V call is TRBV28, the J call TRBJ2-5; 8 bases fit TRBD1. Germline trimming cut 6 bases from V and 5 bases from J; bases unmatched to any gene: 8. This CDR3 is built from 14 residues. Germline CDR1 MDHEN, CDR2 SYDVKM. The CDR3 bases are TGTGCCAGCAGCGGTGGACAGGGCGGTGAGACCCAGTACTTC. This encodes CASSGGQGGETQYF. The full variable domain, completed using reference TRBV28 and TRBJ2-5, is DVKVTQSSRYLVKRTGEKVFLECVQDMDHENMFWYRQDPGLGLRLIYFSYDVKMKEKGDIPEGYSVSREKKERFSLILESASTNQTSMYLCASSGGQGGETQYFGPGTRLLVL.